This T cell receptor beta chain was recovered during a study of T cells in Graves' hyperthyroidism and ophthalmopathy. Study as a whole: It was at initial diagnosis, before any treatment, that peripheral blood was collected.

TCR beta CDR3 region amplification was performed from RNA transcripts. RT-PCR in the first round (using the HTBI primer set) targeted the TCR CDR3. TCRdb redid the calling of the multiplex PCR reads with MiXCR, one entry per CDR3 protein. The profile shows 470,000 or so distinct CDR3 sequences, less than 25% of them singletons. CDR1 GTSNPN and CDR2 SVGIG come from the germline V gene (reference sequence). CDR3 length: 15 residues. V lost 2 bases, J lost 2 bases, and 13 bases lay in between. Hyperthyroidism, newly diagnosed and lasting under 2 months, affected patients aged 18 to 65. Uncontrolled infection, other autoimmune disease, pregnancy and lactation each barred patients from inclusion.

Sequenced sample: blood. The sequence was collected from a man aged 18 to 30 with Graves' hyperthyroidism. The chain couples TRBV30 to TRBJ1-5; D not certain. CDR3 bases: TGTGCCTGGAGTTCTGGAGGACGGGGCAATCAGCCCCAGCATTTT. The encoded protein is CAWSSGGRGNQPQHF.